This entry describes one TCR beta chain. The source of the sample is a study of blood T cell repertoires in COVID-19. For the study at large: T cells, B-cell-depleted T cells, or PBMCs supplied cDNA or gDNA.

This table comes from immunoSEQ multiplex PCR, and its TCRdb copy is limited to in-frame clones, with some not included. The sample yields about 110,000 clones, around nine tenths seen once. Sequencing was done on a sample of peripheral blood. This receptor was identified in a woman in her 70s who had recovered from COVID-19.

The CDR3 loop reads CASSFRQSNQPQHF. DNA of the CDR3: TGTGCCAGCAGTTTTCGACAGAGCAATCAGCCCCAGCATTTT. This chain links TRBV27 with TRBJ1-5, with TRBD1 as a possible D gene (5 bases). The CDR3 covers 14 residues. The germline V gene encodes CDR1 MNHEY and CDR2 SMNVEV (reference sequence). The germline V and J ends were trimmed by 3 bases and 1 base, with 7 bases remaining between them.